The 20 T cell receptor beta chains in this list originate from one sample, sequenced in a study of OX40 agonist ivuxolimab in advanced cancers. The method behind the library was the immunoSEQ multiplex PCR assay. Here the immuneACCESS table is served through TCRdb, limited to in-frame sequences with V and J called. Missing clones are a known gap in these copies; in checked studies unresolved V genes cover under half, and the rest lacks a known reason. This sample holds about 79,000 clones; 80% to 95% were observed only once. 11% of the sample belongs to the ten largest clones. This specimen was CD4+ or CD8+ T cells sorted from blood, taken in a trial of the OX40 agonist ivuxolimab. The receptor set was obtained from an adult with an advanced solid tumor such as melanoma, head and neck, liver or kidney cancer.

V usage is TRBV2 and J usage is TRBJ2-7; D possibly corresponds to TRBD2 (6 bases). The V and J ends lost 7 bases and 2 bases respectively, with 15 bases between them. Germline values: CDR1 SNHLY, CDR2 FYNNEI. The length of the CDR3 is 14 residues. Here the CDR3 reads CASNPKGLPYEQYF. In nucleotides, the CDR3 is TGTGCCAGCAACCCCAAGGGACTGCCCTACGAGCAGTACTTC.

The chain has TRBV14 and TRBJ2-7; D is perhaps TRBD1 or TRBD2 (5 bases each). CDR3 size: 15 residues. Germline V gives CDR1 SGHDN, CDR2 FVKESK. V dropped 2 bases and J dropped 0 bases, with 11 bases sitting between them. The CDR3 is CASSQFPGSSYEQYF. For the CDR3, the DNA is TGTGCCAGCAGCCAATTTCCAGGGAGCTCCTACGAGCAGTACTTC.

The chain employs TRBV2 and TRBJ1-3; no definite D call. The germline CDR1 and CDR2 sequences are SNHLY and FYNNEI. This CDR3 has 18 amino acids. Between the trimmed V and J ends, which lost 2 bases and 0 bases, there was a span of 17 bases. The DNA for the CDR3 is TGTGCCAGCAGTGAAAATGGCCCCGTCATGAGCTCTGGAAACACCATATATTTT. Amino acid sequence: CASSENGPVMSSGNTIYF. Combining the CDR3 with reference TRBV2 and TRBJ1-3 gives the whole variable domain EPEVTQTPSHQVTQMGQEVILRCVPISNHLYFYWYRQILGQKVEFLVSFYNNEISEKSEIFDDQFSVERPDGSNFTLKIRSTKLEDSAMYFCASSENGPVMSSGNTIYFGEGSWLTVV.

This sequence joins TRBV5-6 and TRBJ2-3; the D is unclear. The V and J ends lost 8 bases and 7 bases respectively, with 17 bases between them. The CDR3 has 13 amino acids. Germline lookup yields CDR1 SGHDT and CDR2 YYEEEE. The CDR3 sequence is CASTDRAKYTQYF. CDR3 DNA: TGTGCCAGTACCGACCGCGCGAAATATACGCAGTATTTT.

The gene calls are TRBV7-3 and TRBJ2-7; 9 bases are shared with TRBD1. The CDR3 spans 15 residues. Germline V gene data show CDR1 as SGHTA and CDR2 as FQGTGA. With V trimmed by 5 bases and J by 4 bases, 9 bases remained unmatched. Here the CDR3 reads CASSEGQGLGYEQYF. Written as DNA, the CDR3 is TGTGCCAGCAGCGAGGGACAGGGTCTCGGGTACGAGCAGTACTTC.

Of note for this clone: Other DNA variants within this sample encode the same CDR3. The rearrangement joins TRBV9 to TRBJ2-7; the D call may be TRBD1 or TRBD2 (6 bases each). Trimming shortened V by 0 bases and J by 1 base, and 11 bases separated the two germline ends. The germline CDR1 and CDR2 sequences are SGDLS and YYNGEE. The CDR3 length is 15 residues. The CDR3 nucleotides are TGTGCCAGCAGCGTAGAGAAGGGGGGTTCCTACGAGCAGTACTTC. Protein sequence: CASSVEKGGSYEQYF.

The genes are TRBV6-6 and TRBJ2-7; no definite D call. CDR3 size: 16 residues. The V gene lost 0 bases and the J gene lost 5 bases, with 17 bases spanning the gap. Germline V gives CDR1 MNHNY, CDR2 SVGAGI (reference sequence). DNA for the CDR3: TGTGCCAGCAGTTACTCGAATTGGGTAGGGTTAAACGAGCAGTACTTC. This translates into CASSYSNWVGLNEQYF.

This clone was counted many times. The chain combines TRBV5-5 with TRBJ2-7; perhaps TRBD1 as D (6 bases). Between the trimmed V and J ends, which lost 1 base and 12 bases, there was a span of 23 bases. Germline lookup yields CDR1 SGHKS and CDR2 YYEKEE (reference sequence). The CDR3 length is 15 residues. The CDR3 region is CASSLSIGQPNLRYF. The CDR3 DNA sequence: TGTGCCAGCAGCTTGAGCATAGGACAGCCGAACCTAAGGTACTTC.

In this sample, this clone turned up once. The chain carries TRBV7-6 and TRBJ1-6, with D possibly matching TRBD1 (5 bases). Trimming removed 1 base from V and 3 bases from J, with 10 bases in between. This CDR3 contains 16 residues. The germline V gene has CDR1 SGHVS and CDR2 FNYEAQ. The CDR3 nucleotides read TGTGCCAGCAGCTTAGGGCAGGGTGGCTATAATTCACCCCTCCACTTT. It codes for CASSLGQGGYNSPLHF. The variable domain in full, completed from reference TRBV7-6 and TRBJ1-6, reads GAGVSQSPRYKVTKRGQDVALRCDPISGHVSLYWYRQALGQGPEFLTYFNYEAQQDKSGLPNDRFSAERPEGSISTLTIQRTEQRDSAMYRCASSLGQGGYNSPLHFGNGTRLTVT.

This clone appeared a single time. The CDR3 DNA reads as TGTGCCAGCAGCCTTTTAGGTGGGGGTGCGGAGACCCAGTACTTC. This sequence encodes CASSLLGGGAETQYF. This sequence joins TRBV6-5 and TRBJ2-5, with D perhaps given as TRBD1 or TRBD2 (5 bases each). The CDR3 runs 15 residues. V was clipped by 6 bases and J by 5 bases, with 19 bases between them. CDR1 is MNHEY and CDR2 is SVGAGI in the germline V gene.

V usage is TRBV4-1 and J usage is TRBJ1-1, with a weak D call TRBD1 (5 bases). CDR3 size: 14 residues. CDR1 is MGHRA, CDR2 YSYEKL, per germline. The V and J ends lost 2 bases and 5 bases respectively, with 12 bases between them. Written as DNA, the CDR3 is TGCGCCAGCAGCCAAAGGGGCCCTTGGACTGAAGCTTTCTTT. Translated: CASSQRGPWTEAFF.

The gene calls are TRBV2 and TRBJ2-5, with TRBD1 identical over 8 bases. Germline V gene lookup returns CDR1 SNHLY and CDR2 FYNNEI. This CDR3 comprises 12 residues. Germline trimming cut 8 bases from V and 4 bases from J; bases unmatched to any gene: 3. CDR3 loop: CASSGQGETQYF. DNA of the CDR3: TGTGCCAGCTCCGGACAGGGAGAGACCCAGTACTTC.

The chain has TRBV6-6 and TRBJ2-5, with 9 positions matching TRBD2. The CDR3 totals 15 residues. J lost 3 bases, V lost 6 bases, and 8 bases had no gene match. Germline V gene sequence: CDR1 MNHNY, CDR2 SVGAGI (reference sequence). DNA of the CDR3: TGTGCCAGCAGGCCCCGTGGCGGGGGGGAAGAGACCCAGTACTTC. Amino acid sequence: CASRPRGGGEETQYF.

This chain joins TRBV6-1 and TRBJ2-7; TRBD1 matches at 7 bases. V gave up 7 bases and J gave up 4 bases; unmatched junction bases: 13. This CDR3 comprises 15 residues. CDR1 is MNHNS, CDR2 SASEGT, per germline. The CDR3 nucleotides read TGTGCCAGCAAAAAGCTTTCCGGGACAGCGTACGAGCAGTACTTC. This gives the protein CASKKLSGTAYEQYF.

The V gene is TRBV7-2, the J gene TRBJ2-7; D gene uncertain. Germline-derived CDR1 and CDR2 are SGHTA and FQGNSA. The CDR3 runs 11 residues. With 5 bases removed from V and 3 bases from J, the gap between germline ends came to 5 bases. CDR3 sequence: CASSAVYEQYF. The CDR3 DNA reads as TGTGCCAGCAGCGCGGTCTACGAGCAGTACTTC.

CDR3 amino acids: CASSDRGYGYTF. The CDR3 DNA is TGTGCCAGCAGCGACAGGGGGTATGGCTACACCTTC. V gene TRBV11-3 combines with J gene TRBJ1-2; TRBD1 matches at 9 bases. From germline, CDR1 is SGHNT and CDR2 YENEEA. After removal of 5 bases from V and 5 bases from J, the junction contained 0 bases not matched to a gene. There are 12 residues in the CDR3.

This sequence joins TRBV9 and TRBJ1-1; weak D call: TRBD1 (6 bases). Per germline, CDR1 SGDLS and CDR2 YYNGEE. The CDR3 sequence is 15 residues long. The V and J ends lost 4 bases and 1 base respectively, with 14 bases between them. CDR3 region: CASSTYGTPNTEAFF. CDR3 nucleotides: TGTGCCAGCAGCACCTACGGGACACCGAACACTGAAGCTTTCTTT.

This chain joins TRBV6-1 and TRBJ1-4; D not resolved. The CDR3 sequence is 14 residues long. V dropped 1 base and J dropped 4 bases, with 7 bases sitting between them. Germline V CDR1 and CDR2: MNHNS, SASEGT. This CDR3 is CASSEGRSNEKLFF. For the CDR3, the DNA is TGTGCCAGCAGTGAAGGACGGAGTAATGAAAAACTGTTTTTT.

A few counts support this clone. This sequence joins TRBV20-1 and TRBJ2-7; TRBD1 matches 7 bases. This CDR3 region has 10 residues. Trimming took 6 bases from V and 9 from J; bases not matched to a gene: 5. From germline, CDR1 is DFQATT and CDR2 SNEGSKA (reference sequence). Written as DNA, the CDR3 is TGCAGTGCAGTACCAGGGGGGCAGTACTTC. It is translated as CSAVPGGQYF.

The chain combines TRBV25-1 with TRBJ1-1; the D is unclear. The CDR3 spans 14 residues. The germline V gene encodes CDR1 MGHDK and CDR2 SYGVNS. V lost 7 bases, J lost 4 bases, and 16 bases lay in between. The CDR3 reads CASTLGEASTEAFF. CDR3 bases: TGTGCCAGCACCCTCGGGGAGGCGTCCACTGAAGCTTTCTTT.